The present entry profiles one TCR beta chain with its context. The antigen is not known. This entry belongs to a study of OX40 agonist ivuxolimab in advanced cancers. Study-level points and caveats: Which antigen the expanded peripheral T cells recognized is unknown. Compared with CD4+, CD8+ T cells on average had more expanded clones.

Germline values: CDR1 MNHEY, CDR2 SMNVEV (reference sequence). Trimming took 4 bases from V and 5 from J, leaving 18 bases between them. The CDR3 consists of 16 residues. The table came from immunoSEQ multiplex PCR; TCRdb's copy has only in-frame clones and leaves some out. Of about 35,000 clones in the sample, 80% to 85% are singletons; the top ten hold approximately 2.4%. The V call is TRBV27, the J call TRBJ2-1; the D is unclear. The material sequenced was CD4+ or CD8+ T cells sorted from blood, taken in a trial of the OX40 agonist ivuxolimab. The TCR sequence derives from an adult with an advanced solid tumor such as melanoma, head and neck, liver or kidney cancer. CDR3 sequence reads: CASSYLGFNENNEQFF. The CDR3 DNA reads TGTGCCAGCAGTTACTTGGGGTTTAATGAGAACAATGAGCAGTTCTTC.